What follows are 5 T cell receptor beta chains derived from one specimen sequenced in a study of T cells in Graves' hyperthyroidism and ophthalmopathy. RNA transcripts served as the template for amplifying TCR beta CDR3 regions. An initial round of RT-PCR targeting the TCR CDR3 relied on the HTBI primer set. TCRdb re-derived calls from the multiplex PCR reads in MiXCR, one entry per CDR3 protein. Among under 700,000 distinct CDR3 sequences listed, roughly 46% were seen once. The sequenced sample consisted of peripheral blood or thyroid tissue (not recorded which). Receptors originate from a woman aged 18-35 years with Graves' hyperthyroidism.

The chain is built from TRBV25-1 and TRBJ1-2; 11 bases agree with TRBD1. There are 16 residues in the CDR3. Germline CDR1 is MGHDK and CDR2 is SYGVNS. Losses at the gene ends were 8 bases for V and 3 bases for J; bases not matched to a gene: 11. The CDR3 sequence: CASVEDRGRRDYGYTF. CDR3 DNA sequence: TGTGCCAGCGTTGAGGACAGGGGGCGGCGAGACTATGGCTACACCTTC.

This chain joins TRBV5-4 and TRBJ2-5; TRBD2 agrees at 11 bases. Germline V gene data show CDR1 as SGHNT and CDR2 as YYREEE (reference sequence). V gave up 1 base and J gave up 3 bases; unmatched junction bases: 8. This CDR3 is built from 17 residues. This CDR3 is CASSLSSSGRPKETQYF. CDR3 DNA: TGTGCCAGCAGCTTGTCTTCTAGCGGGAGGCCCAAAGAGACCCAGTACTTC.

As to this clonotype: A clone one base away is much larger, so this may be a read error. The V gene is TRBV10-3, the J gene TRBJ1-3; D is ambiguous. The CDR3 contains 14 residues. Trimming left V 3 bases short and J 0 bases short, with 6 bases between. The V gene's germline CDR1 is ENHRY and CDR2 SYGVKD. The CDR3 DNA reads TGTGCCATCAGTGACCCGATCTCTGGAAACACCATATATTTT. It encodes CAISDPISGNTIYF.

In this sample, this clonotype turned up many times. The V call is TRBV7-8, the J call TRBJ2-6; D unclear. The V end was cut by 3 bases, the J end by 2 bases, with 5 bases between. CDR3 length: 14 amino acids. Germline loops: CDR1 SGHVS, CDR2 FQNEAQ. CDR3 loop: CASSLAAGANVLTF. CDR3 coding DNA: TGTGCCAGCAGCTTGGCGGCTGGGGCCAACGTCCTGACTTTC.

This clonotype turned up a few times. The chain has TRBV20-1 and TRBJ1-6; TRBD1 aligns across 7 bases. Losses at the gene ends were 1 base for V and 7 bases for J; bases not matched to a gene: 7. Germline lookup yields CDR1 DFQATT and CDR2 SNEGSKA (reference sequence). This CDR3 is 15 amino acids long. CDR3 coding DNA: TGCAGTGCTAGAGCTTCAAGACAGGGAAATTCACCCCTCCACTTT. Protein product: CSARASRQGNSPLHF.